The text below deals with one T cell receptor (beta chain). In this sample, this clone turned up once. No antigen is known for it. The germline gene is not matched at one end of the junction; a read error may be the cause. The cohort consisted of 666 healthy bone marrow donors. At the time of sampling, every cohort member was nominally healthy, though immune exposures that went unrecorded were likely present. The donor was CMV seropositive and belonged to the group of 250 to 300 seropositive cohort members. A peripheral blood sample was provided by each donor, and peripheral blood mononuclear cells were used for TCR beta sequencing. Genomic DNA was extracted from the blood cell samples with the Qiagen DNeasy Blood Extraction Kit. The data stem from a study of cytomegalovirus exposure and HLA in healthy donors (dated by TCRdb to the late 2010s). At the level of the whole study: In an earlier analysis of 587 of the donors, around 300 Gb of sequence data and 95 million to 130 million unique TCR beta sequences from about 190 million T cells were reported. Both class I and class II loci were covered by HLA typing, at four-digit resolution. The number of typed donors differed by locus: 629-630 for A, B, C, DRB1 and DQB1; 500 to 550 for DQA1; some 610 for DPA1; and roughly 450 for DPB1. Rather than drawing on any new phenotypic data, the later analysis identified candidate immune exposures from TCR beta sequences and the way those sequences occurred across donors. The aim of the study was to test whether cataloging public T cell receptors could identify signatures of past pathogen exposure. Besides the first cohort of about 730 subjects, a separate validation cohort made up of roughly 120 different subjects was used. Every discovery cohort repertoire had been produced on one sequencing platform. Among roughly 400 genotyped donors of the cohort, an average of about 240,000 unique TCR beta nucleotide sequences were sequenced per donor, about a sixth of them non-productive. Several DR-DQ haplotypes were treated as single units for association and clustering because of strong linkage in the cohort. A later analysis re-analyzed previously published TCR beta repertoires from approximately 700 donors and added high-resolution HLA genotyping to study TCR occurrence patterns. The genetic ancestry cluster associated with self-reported Caucasian donors included 81% of the 398 genotyped donors. Alongside the repertoire data, information on donor age, sex, ethnicity and CMV serostatus was compiled. An earlier analysis of fewer than 700 of the donors applied high-throughput TCR beta sequencing to assess whether each TCR beta V gene segment acted as functional or pseudogenic. To predict cytomegalovirus infection status, the study brought together high-throughput TCR immunosequencing, statistical association of individual TCRs with disease status, and machine learning. An early release that covered about 600 HLA-typed donors contained approximately 300 gigabases of sequencing data and 65 million to 100 million unique TCR sequences. Using immunosequencing, the study profiled T cell repertoires from fewer than 850 subjects and related those repertoires to cytomegalovirus serostatus. A later genetic analysis used genome-wide SNP genotypes for about three fifths of the roughly 700 donors, treating that subset as a discovery cohort.

In the germline V gene, CDR1 corresponds to SNHLY and CDR2 to FYNNEI. The cysteine opens and the phenylalanine closes a CDR3 of 16 amino acids. This entry keeps only the CDR3 DNA: 48 bases, framed from base 1. Library preparation was by the immunoSEQ multiplex PCR assay. The multiplex PCR relied on a mix of 60 forward primers for TCR Vbeta segments and 13 reverse primers for TCR Jbeta segments. The CDR3 region of rearranged TCR beta genes was amplified from genomic DNA by a multiplex PCR assay. The amplified TCR beta libraries were sequenced on the Illumina HiSeq System as 87-base-pair reads. As for the original processing: Across the 600 to 700 repertoires, a later analysis counted 80 million or so unique TCR beta chains, roughly 11 million of which were shared by at least two donors. A nearest-neighbor algorithm error-corrected the raw reads and collapsed the reads into unique sequences, merging closely related sequences to remove PCR and sequencing errors. CDR3 sequences were aligned to IMGT reference sequences to assign V, D and J gene segments. For a sequence to be retained, a match of at least six nucleotides was required to both a V gene segment and a J gene segment. Rearrangements were called productive when the CDR3 lacked stop codons and stayed in frame with V and J; all others were non-productive. CDR3 was defined by IMGT convention, running from the second conserved V-encoded cysteine to the conserved J-encoded phenylalanine. The earlier analysis of about 610 of the donors excluded sequences that lacked an unambiguous match to a single V gene segment. An earlier analysis of approximately 590 of the donors called V segments functional above 56.7% productive rearrangements and segregating when the between-donor standard deviation exceeded 5%. A statistical classification framework was built for diagnosing cytomegalovirus status from the catalog of TCR beta chain sequences. A later analysis assigned V and J genes by comparing TCR nucleotide sequences with IMGT/GENE-DB human TR gene sequences. Using the TCRdist pipeline, a later analysis assigned CDR3 sequences along with most-parsimonious VDJ recombination scenarios. In a later analysis, each TCR beta chain was defined by its CDR3 amino acid sequence together with its V-gene family, and reads lacking a unique V-gene family were excluded. A later analysis removed 592 highly shared, low-generation-probability nucleotide sequences to deal with suspected cross-contamination and a sequencing artifact. A later analysis calculated a clonal expansion index for each public chain from normalized within-repertoire ranks of inferred template counts. In a later analysis, generation probabilities were computed using a VDJ recombination model fitted to out-of-frame rearrangements, and the results were checked against IGoR. A later analysis scored TCR-TCR, TCR-HLA and TCR-CMV co-occurrence with hypergeometric tests, applying a repertoire-size bias correction to TCR pairs. To estimate false discovery rates, a later analysis permuted the HLA or CMV assignments 20 times. In a later analysis, co-occurring TCRs were grouped using DBSCAN, with TCRdist sequence similarity added in when clustering inside HLA-allele-positive subsets. For co-occurrence clustering, repertoires with fewer than 30,000 or more than 120,000 public chains were excluded, along with five or six repertoires with anomalous nucleotide sharing. Here the immuneACCESS table is served through TCRdb, limited to in-frame sequences with V and J called. Missing clones are a known gap in these copies; in checked studies unresolved V genes cover under half, and the rest lacks a known reason. The V and J calls and clone size come from that table; D and trimming were worked out from the DNA. A total of about 110,000 clones appear in this sample, roughly 85% of them only once. The ten most abundant clones make up over 20% of the sample.

Points the paper makes about the study in general: In a later analysis, most CMV-associated TCR beta chains were found to appear HLA-restricted, with HLA associations seemingly driven largely by CMV exposure. A cluster of highly shared sequence variants was judged likely to represent a technical artifact of the sequencing pipeline. Some IMGT-functional V segments, including TRBV6-2 and TRBV6-3, could not be distinguished by the 87-base-pair reads and were therefore excluded. Several of the top co-occurrence clusters appeared to be linked to parvovirus B19, influenza, CMV and Epstein-Barr virus, according to a later analysis. V-gene and J-gene trimming of TCR beta chains was associated with a missense DCLRE1C variant in a later genetic analysis, and the association was replicated in an independent cohort. Because some donors lacked HLA typing at each locus, the association tests relied only on the typed subset. When HLA alleles, especially DR and DQ, strongly co-occurred, TCR associations were difficult to assign to individual alleles. Compared with equally common non-associated chains, HLA-associated TCR beta chains in a later analysis were more clonally expanded and had lower generation probabilities. The cohort was sequenced for TCR beta chains only, and without alpha or paired-chain data the features that could be detected were limited. Presence/absence analyses assumed roughly uniform sequencing depth across donors, an assumption that may not hold. A further reported finding was that TCR beta sequences accurately predicted the HLA-A and HLA-B alleles for most subjects in the first cohort. A later analysis found that TCR association rates varied across HLA loci, with DRB1 alleles showing the most associated TCRs and HLA-C alleles the fewest. Most TCR sequences were observed very rarely across donors, whereas some public TCRs were present in many individuals. The earlier analysis of nearly 600 of the donors excluded roughly 17 rarely observed V segments, including chromosome 9 orphons, because counts were too low. A later analysis associated approximately 17,000 TCR beta sequences with specific HLA alleles at a false discovery rate of 0.05. The classifier was reported to diagnose cytomegalovirus status with high specificity and sensitivity in both the original and validation cohorts. Linkage disequilibrium might explain the correlated functional status among segregating V segments, but an unknown experimental factor could not be ruled out. Immune exposure information for the cohort was limited to CMV serostatus. In an earlier analysis of approximately 600 of the donors, most TCR beta V segments were observed in productive rearrangements about 87% or about 30% of the time, broadly matching IMGT annotations. It was suggested by the authors that the approach could potentially be generalized to other disease states and immunological phenotypes. In the study, 164 TCR beta chains were listed as associated with cytomegalovirus. A later genetic analysis reported fewer N-insertions in productive TCRs among donors in an Asian-associated ancestry cluster than the roughly 700-donor mean. Three of the identified cytomegalovirus-associated TCR beta chains were confirmed in vitro to be specific for cytomegalovirus antigens.

The chain links TRBV2 with TRBJ2-5, with 9 bases aligning to TRBD1. The sequenced material came from PBMCs. The sequence derives from a man under 40 in good health and CMV-seropositive. The nucleotide sequence reads as follows: TGTGCCAGCATCCGAAAGACAGGGGGTAGTCAAGAGGCCCAGTACTTC. This encodes CASIRKTGGSQEAQYF.